The 23 T cell receptor beta chains presented below share a single source sample, sequenced in a study of early T cells in non-severe SARS-CoV-2 infection (dated by TCRdb to about 2021). The library relied on 5' RACE. The data were produced on a NextSeq 500. The public sequencing data were trimmed at Q25 with fastp and processed into clonotypes with MiXCR by TCRdb, which kept only in-frame beta chains. Entries that share a CDR3 protein sequence are merged under the most common genes and DNA. The sample contains almost 85,000 distinct CDR3 sequences, 12% of them found a single time. About 2.7% of the sample is held by the ten biggest clonotypes. Sequencing was performed on whole blood. Receptor source: an adult who was a healthcare worker with PCR-confirmed SARS-CoV-2 infection or an uninfected control (not recorded which).

The chain joins TRBV7-3 to TRBJ2-1; tentative D call: TRBD1 (5 bases). The germline V and J ends were trimmed by 3 bases and 4 bases, with 13 bases remaining between them. From germline, CDR1 is SGHTA and CDR2 FQGTGA. The CDR3 sequence is 15 residues long. The CDR3 sequence: CASSLGSQGYNEQFF. The CDR3 DNA reads TGTGCCAGCAGCTTGGGATCCCAGGGATACAATGAGCAGTTCTTC.

This clonotype came up a few times. The V call is TRBV5-1, the J call TRBJ1-1; the D gene is possibly TRBD1 (5 bases). The V gene's germline CDR1 is SGHRS and CDR2 YFSETQ. V was trimmed by 7 bases and J by 4 bases, leaving 14 bases between them. The CDR3 is 13 amino acids. The CDR3 nucleotides read TGCGCCAGCCGAACACAGGTTTCCACTGAAGCTTTCTTT. This translates into CASRTQVSTEAFF.

In this sample, this clonotype turned up many times. This chain uses TRBV28 with TRBJ2-5; 9 bases align to TRBD2. This CDR3 has 17 residues. Germline V gives CDR1 MDHEN, CDR2 SYDVKM. Trimming took 4 bases from V and 7 from J; bases not matched to a gene: 16. As DNA, the CDR3 is TGTGCCAGCAGTTCCCCGGCTAGCGGGAACTTAGAAGGGACCCAGTACTTC. Its translation: CASSSPASGNLEGTQYF.

This clonotype was counted ten times or more. The chain recombines TRBV3-1 with TRBJ2-1, with a weak D call TRBD2 (5 bases). V lost 4 bases and J lost 7, with 14 bases in between. The CDR3 is 14 residues long. Germline V gene lookup returns CDR1 LGHDT and CDR2 YNNKEL (reference sequence). CDR3 in amino acids: CASSLSRAGNEQFF. CDR3 bases: TGTGCCAGCAGCCTCTCGAGGGCAGGAAATGAGCAGTTCTTC.

This sequence joins TRBV7-2 and TRBJ2-3; 7 positions agree with TRBD2. Germline CDR1 is SGHTA and CDR2 is FQGNSA. V shed 6 bases and J 0 bases; nucleotides not matched to a gene: 12. This CDR3 is built from 17 residues. CDR3 protein: CASSGPGGSGSTDTQYF. The CDR3 DNA is TGTGCCAGCAGTGGACCTGGCGGTAGCGGGAGCACAGATACGCAGTATTTT. Full variable domain (outside the CDR3, taken from reference TRBV7-2 and TRBJ2-3): GAGVSQSPSNKVTEKGKDVELRCDPISGHTALYWYRQSLGQGLEFLIYFQGNSAPDKSGLPSDRFSAERTGGSVSTLTIQRTQQEDSAVYLCASSGPGGSGSTDTQYFGPGTRLTVL.

This clonotype has a count of ten or more. V and J are TRBV18 and TRBJ1-3; no definite D call. The CDR3 length is 15 residues. Trimming stripped 4 bases from V and 0 bases from J, with 10 bases between. From germline, CDR1 is KGHSH and CDR2 LQKENI. The chain's CDR3 is CASSLDAASGNTIYF. CDR3 DNA: TGTGCCAGCTCACTGGACGCAGCCTCTGGAAACACCATATATTTT. Full variable domain (rest looked up from reference TRBV18 and TRBJ1-3): NAGVMQNPRHLVRRRGQEARLRCSPMKGHSHVYWYRQLPEEGLKFMVYLQKENIIDESGMPKERFSAEFPKEGPSILRIQQVVRGDSAAYFCASSLDAASGNTIYFGEGSWLTVV.

This clonotype came up a few times. The genes are TRBV28 and TRBJ2-7, with 11 bases aligning to TRBD2. After removal of 5 bases from V and 4 bases from J, the junction contained 7 bases not matched to a gene. This CDR3 contains 15 residues. Germline lookup yields CDR1 MDHEN and CDR2 SYDVKM. The CDR3 DNA reads TGTGCCAGCAGTGGTCTAGCGGGGGGCCCGTACGAGCAGTACTTC. Its protein is CASSGLAGGPYEQYF.

V gene TRBV28 combines with J gene TRBJ2-7; 11 nucleotides line up with TRBD1. There are 15 residues in the CDR3. The V segment lost 6 bases and the J segment 3 bases; nucleotides outside the gene matches: 7. The V gene's germline CDR1 is MDHEN and CDR2 SYDVKM. CDR3 sequence (DNA): TGTGCCAGCAGCCAGTCCGGGACAGGGGGCTACGAGCAGTACTTC. Its protein is CASSQSGTGGYEQYF. The whole variable domain, filled in from reference TRBV28 and TRBJ2-7, reads DVKVTQSSRYLVKRTGEKVFLECVQDMDHENMFWYRQDPGLGLRLIYFSYDVKMKEKGDIPEGYSVSREKKERFSLILESASTNQTSMYLCASSQSGTGGYEQYFGPGTRLTVT.

This clonotype has ten or more counts. This sequence joins TRBV3-1 and TRBJ2-3; unclear D gene. Germline V lookup: CDR1 LGHDT, CDR2 YNNKEL (reference sequence). The V end was cut by 3 bases, the J end by 9 bases, with 4 bases between. The CDR3 is made up of 10 amino acids. The chain's CDR3 is CASSQGTQYF. As DNA, the CDR3 is TGTGCCAGCAGCCAGGGGACGCAGTATTTT.

This chain joins TRBV5-6 and TRBJ2-7; 7 nucleotides line up with TRBD1. V lost 1 base and J lost 0; bases outside the gene matches: 7. The CDR3 spans 16 residues. Germline V gene data show CDR1 as SGHDT and CDR2 as YYEEEE. The CDR3 DNA sequence: TGTGCCAGCAGCTTGAAGGCAGGGGGAACCTCCTACGAGCAGTACTTC. Translation: CASSLKAGGTSYEQYF.

In the case of this clonotype: One end of the junction is discordant with germline, which a read error may explain. The V and J genes are TRBV15 and TRBJ2-2; tentative D call: TRBD1 (6 bases). This CDR3 spans 15 amino acids. Looked up from germline, CDR1 is LNHNV and CDR2 is YYDKDF (reference sequence). The CDR3 is CVTSRDRKSTGALFF. CDR3 DNA: TGTGTCACCAGCAGAGACAGGAAGAGCACCGGGGCGCTGTTTTTT.

There are many counts of this clonotype. The chain employs TRBV2 and TRBJ2-7, with D tentatively TRBD1 or TRBD2 (5 bases each). The germline CDR1 and CDR2 sequences are SNHLY and FYNNEI. The V end lost 4 bases, the J end lost 9 bases, and 10 bases lay between the germline ends. The CDR3 is made up of 11 amino acids. The CDR3 sequence: CASSGDGGQYF. In nucleotides, the CDR3 is TGTGCCAGCAGTGGCGATGGGGGGCAGTACTTC.

A few counts support this clonotype. The chain couples TRBV9 to TRBJ2-1; a possible D gene is TRBD2 (6 bases). CDR3 length: 15 residues. Germline V gene lookup returns CDR1 SGDLS and CDR2 YYNGEE. Trimming took 0 bases from V and 7 from J, leaving 14 bases between them. The CDR3 DNA sequence: TGTGCCAGCAGCGTAGGGCTAGTAGCGGTGAATGAGCAGTTCTTC. This encodes CASSVGLVAVNEQFF. The whole variable domain, filled in from reference TRBV9 and TRBJ2-1, reads DSGVTQTPKHLITATGQRVTLRCSPRSGDLSVYWYQQSLDQGLQFLIQYYNGEERAKGNILERFSAQQFPDLHSELNLSSLELGDSALYFCASSVGLVAVNEQFFGPGTRLTVL.

This clonotype has a count of ten or more. This sequence joins TRBV18 and TRBJ2-7; the match to TRBD2 covers 7 bases. CDR3 length equals 15 residues. The germline gives CDR1 KGHSH, CDR2 LQKENI. J was trimmed by 2 bases and V by 2 bases; bases with no gene match: 6. The CDR3 nucleotides are TGTGCCAGCTCACCAAGGGCGGGAGTTACCTACGAGCAGTACTTC. Translation: CASSPRAGVTYEQYF.

The chain combines TRBV20-1 with TRBJ2-1; D unclear. CDR1 and CDR2 (germline): DFQATT, SNEGSKA (reference sequence). The V end was cut by 1 base, the J end by 3 bases, with 16 bases between. The CDR3 length is 16 residues. CDR3 in DNA: TGCAGTGCTAGAGTGGCCAGCGACCGCTACTACAATGAGCAGTTCTTC. Its translation: CSARVASDRYYNEQFF.

The V call is TRBV5-1, the J call TRBJ1-6; D gene unclear. Looked up from germline, CDR1 is SGHRS and CDR2 is YFSETQ. The V end lost 5 bases, the J end lost 0 bases, and 9 bases lay between the germline ends. The CDR3 extends over 15 amino acids. CDR3 sequence (DNA): TGCGCCAGCAGTCGGGATAGCTCCTATAATTCACCCCTCCACTTT. Translated, it gives CASSRDSSYNSPLHF.

The chain joins TRBV5-1 to TRBJ1-5; D gene unclear. The V end was cut by 1 base, the J end by 7 bases, with 9 bases between. The CDR3 spans 13 residues. CDR1 SGHRS and CDR2 YFSETQ come from the germline V gene. The CDR3 DNA is TGCGCCAGCAGCTTGACTGTTGGACAGCCCCAGCATTTT. This gives the protein CASSLTVGQPQHF.

This clonotype was seen many times. The V and J genes are TRBV12-3 or TRBV12-4 and TRBJ1-2, with unresolved D. This CDR3 comprises 15 residues. Trimming removed 3 bases at V and 7 bases at J, with 18 bases between. The CDR3 sequence: CASSFRPGEGGGYTF. DNA of the CDR3: TGTGCCAGCAGTTTTCGGCCCGGCGAGGGCGGTGGCTACACCTTC.

This clonotype showed up many times. The chain couples TRBV3-1 to TRBJ1-1; maybe TRBD1 (5 bases). This CDR3 spans 12 amino acids. Germline lookup yields CDR1 LGHDT and CDR2 YNNKEL (reference sequence). Trimming removed 7 bases at V and 4 bases at J, with 10 bases between. The DNA of the CDR3 is TGTGCCAGCACCGGGGGGACCACTGAAGCTTTCTTT. Residues: CASTGGTTEAFF. The full variable domain, completed using reference TRBV3-1 and TRBJ1-1, is DTAVSQTPKYLVTQMGNDKSIKCEQNLGHDTMYWYKQDSKKFLKIMFSYNNKELIINETVPNRFSPKSPDKAHLNLHINSLELGDSAVYFCASTGGTTEAFFGQGTRLTVV.

The chain employs TRBV5-1 and TRBJ1-1; D unresolved. CDR3 length: 15 residues. Germline-derived CDR1 and CDR2 are SGHRS and YFSETQ. With 1 base removed from V and 4 bases from J, the gap between germline ends came to 14 bases. The CDR3 reads CASSLPLGFSTEAFF. CDR3 bases: TGCGCCAGCAGCTTGCCCTTGGGGTTCAGCACTGAAGCTTTCTTT.

This clonotype was detected ten times or more. The chain employs TRBV29-1 and TRBJ2-5; 8 bases map to TRBD1. There are 13 residues in the CDR3. Unmatched junction bases numbered 8, after V lost 7 bases and J lost 4 bases. CDR1 and CDR2 (germline): SQVTM, ANQGSEA. CDR3 protein: CSGGQAGGETQYF. In DNA, the CDR3 is TGCAGCGGGGGACAGGCTGGGGGAGAGACCCAGTACTTC.

This clonotype was observed at least ten times. The chain recombines TRBV7-9 with TRBJ2-1; 10 nucleotides agree with TRBD2. This CDR3 is built from 17 residues. Unmatched junction bases numbered 9, after V lost 4 bases and J lost 3 bases. Looked up from germline, CDR1 is SEHNR and CDR2 is FQNEAQ (reference sequence). The CDR3 spells CASSSIRLAGNYNEQFF. For the CDR3, the DNA is TGTGCCAGCAGCTCAATTCGACTAGCGGGTAACTACAATGAGCAGTTCTTC.

This clonotype was picked up many times. V is TRBV6-5 and J is TRBJ2-7, with unresolved D. Trimming left V 6 bases short and J 1 base short, with 13 bases between. CDR1 and CDR2 from the germline V gene are MNHEY and SVGAGI. The CDR3 loop spans 14 amino acids. The CDR3 protein is CASSLRRGSYEQYF. As DNA, the CDR3 is TGTGCCAGCAGCCTGCGACGTGGTTCCTACGAGCAGTACTTC.